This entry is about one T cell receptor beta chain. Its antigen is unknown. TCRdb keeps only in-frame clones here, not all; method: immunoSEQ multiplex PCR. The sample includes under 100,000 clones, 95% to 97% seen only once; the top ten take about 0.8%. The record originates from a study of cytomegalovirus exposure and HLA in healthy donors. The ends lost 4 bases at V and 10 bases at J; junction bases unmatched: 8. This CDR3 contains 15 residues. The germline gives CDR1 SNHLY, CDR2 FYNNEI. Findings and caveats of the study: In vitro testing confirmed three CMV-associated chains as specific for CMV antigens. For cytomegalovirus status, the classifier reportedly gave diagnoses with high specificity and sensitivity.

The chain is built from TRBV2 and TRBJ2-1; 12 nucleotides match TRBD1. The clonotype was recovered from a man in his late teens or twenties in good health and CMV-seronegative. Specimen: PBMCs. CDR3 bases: TGTGCCAGCAGTGCCCGGGACAGGGGGCGCGGAGAGCAGTTCTTC. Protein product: CASSARDRGRGEQFF. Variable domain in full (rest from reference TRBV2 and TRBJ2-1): EPEVTQTPSHQVTQMGQEVILRCVPISNHLYFYWYRQILGQKVEFLVSFYNNEISEKSEIFDDQFSVERPDGSNFTLKIRSTKLEDSAMYFCASSARDRGRGEQFFGPGTRLTVL.